The clone carrying this T cell receptor beta chain was observed at least ten times. Antigen unknown. This entry comes from a study of prognosis after radiotherapy for stage I lung cancer. Study-level information: Patients were about twelve men and several women aged roughly 53 to 85, median around 71 years. The radiotherapy was SBRT split into 3 to 5 fractions, giving a biologically effective dose of at least 100 Gy.

Using two-round multiplex PCR, the authors amplified TCR beta CDR3 from genomic DNA. It was primers specific to each TRBV and TRBJ gene that first-round PCR used. Each CDR3 protein is one row after TCRdb ran MiXCR on the multiplex PCR reads. The sample has about 31,000 distinct CDR3 sequences; roughly two fifths are singletons. Whole-study findings and limits: Counts of unique TCR clones fell following stereotactic body radiation therapy, median around 10,000 versus 6,900.

The patients, a group without prior chemotherapy, radiotherapy or other malignancies, were all node-negative on CT and PET/CT. Germline lookup yields CDR1 MNHNS and CDR2 SASEGT. Trimming pared 6 bases from V and 7 bases from J, leaving 25 bases between. CDR3 size: 17 residues. The J gene is TRBJ2-1, the V gene TRBV6-1; D gene uncertain. The receptor was derived from a donor of 50 years or more with non-small cell lung cancer. Here the sequenced sample was PBMCs, taken before or after stereotactic body radiation therapy (not recorded which). This CDR3 is CASSRDLRALQLNEQFF. The CDR3 DNA reads TGTGCCAGCAGCCGAGATTTAAGGGCACTACAGTTGAATGAGCAGTTCTTC.